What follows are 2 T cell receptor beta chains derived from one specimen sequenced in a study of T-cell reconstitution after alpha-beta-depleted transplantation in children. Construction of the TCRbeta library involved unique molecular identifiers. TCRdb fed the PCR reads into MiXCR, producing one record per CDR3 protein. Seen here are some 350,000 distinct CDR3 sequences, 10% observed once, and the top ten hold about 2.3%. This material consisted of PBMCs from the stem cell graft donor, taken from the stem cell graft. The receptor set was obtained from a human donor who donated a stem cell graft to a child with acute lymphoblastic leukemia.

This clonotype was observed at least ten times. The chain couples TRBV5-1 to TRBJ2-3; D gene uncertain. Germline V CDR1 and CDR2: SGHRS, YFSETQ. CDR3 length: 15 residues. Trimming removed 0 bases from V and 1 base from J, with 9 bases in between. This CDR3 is CASSLARARTDTQYF. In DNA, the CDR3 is TGCGCCAGCAGCTTGGCTCGGGCCCGCACAGATACGCAGTATTTT.

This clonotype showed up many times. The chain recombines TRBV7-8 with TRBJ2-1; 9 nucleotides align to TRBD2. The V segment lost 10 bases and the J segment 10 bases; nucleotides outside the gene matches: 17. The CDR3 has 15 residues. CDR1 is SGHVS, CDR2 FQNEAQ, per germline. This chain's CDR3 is CATGQLLAGLGEQFF. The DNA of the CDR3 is TGTGCCACCGGCCAACTCCTAGCGGGATTGGGGGAGCAGTTCTTC.